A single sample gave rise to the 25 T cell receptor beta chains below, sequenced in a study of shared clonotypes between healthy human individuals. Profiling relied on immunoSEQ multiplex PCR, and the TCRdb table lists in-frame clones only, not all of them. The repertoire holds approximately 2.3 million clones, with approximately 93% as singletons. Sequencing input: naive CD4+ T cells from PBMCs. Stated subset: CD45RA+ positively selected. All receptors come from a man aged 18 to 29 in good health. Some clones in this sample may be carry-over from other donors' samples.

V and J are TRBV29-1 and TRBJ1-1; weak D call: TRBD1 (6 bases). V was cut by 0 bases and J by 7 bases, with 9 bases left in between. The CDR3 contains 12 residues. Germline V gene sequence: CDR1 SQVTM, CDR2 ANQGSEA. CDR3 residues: CSVEEQGVEAFF. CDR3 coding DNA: TGCAGCGTTGAAGAACAGGGAGTTGAAGCTTTCTTT.

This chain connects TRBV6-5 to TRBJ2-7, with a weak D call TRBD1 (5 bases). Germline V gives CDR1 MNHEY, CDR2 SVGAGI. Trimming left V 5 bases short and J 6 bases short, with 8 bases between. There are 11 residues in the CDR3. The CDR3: CASSQGAEQYF. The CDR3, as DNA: TGTGCCAGCAGTCAAGGGGCCGAGCAGTACTTC.

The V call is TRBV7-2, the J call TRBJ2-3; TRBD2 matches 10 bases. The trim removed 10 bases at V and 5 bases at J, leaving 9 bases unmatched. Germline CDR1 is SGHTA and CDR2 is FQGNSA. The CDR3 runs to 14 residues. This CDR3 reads CATSASGRGDTQYF. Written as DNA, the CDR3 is TGTGCCACCTCGGCTAGCGGGAGAGGAGATACGCAGTATTTT.

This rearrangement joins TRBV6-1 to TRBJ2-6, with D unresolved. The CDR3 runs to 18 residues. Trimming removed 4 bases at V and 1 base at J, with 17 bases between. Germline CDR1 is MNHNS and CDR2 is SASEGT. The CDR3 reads CASSGKAASTSGANVLTF. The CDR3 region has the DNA TGTGCCAGCAGTGGGAAGGCGGCCTCCACGTCTGGGGCCAACGTCCTGACTTTC.

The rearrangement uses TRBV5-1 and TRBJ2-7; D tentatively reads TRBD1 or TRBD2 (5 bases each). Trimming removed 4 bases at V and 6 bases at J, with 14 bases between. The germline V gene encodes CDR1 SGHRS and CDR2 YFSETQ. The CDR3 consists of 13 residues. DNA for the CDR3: TGCGCCAGCAGCCACCTTACAGGAGGCGAGCAGTACTTC. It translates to CASSHLTGGEQYF. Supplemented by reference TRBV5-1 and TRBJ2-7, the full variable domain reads KAGVTQTPRYLIKTRGQQVTLSCSPISGHRSVSWYQQTPGQGLQFLFEYFSETQRNKGNFPGRFSGRQFSNSRSEMNVSTLELGDSALYLCASSHLTGGEQYFGPGTRLTVT.

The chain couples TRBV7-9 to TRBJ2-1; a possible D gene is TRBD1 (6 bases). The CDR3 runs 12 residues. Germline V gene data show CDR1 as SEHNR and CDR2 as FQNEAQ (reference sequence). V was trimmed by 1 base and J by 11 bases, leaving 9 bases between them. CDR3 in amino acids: CASSLGGTQQFF. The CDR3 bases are TGTGCCAGCAGCTTAGGGGGGACACAGCAGTTCTTC.

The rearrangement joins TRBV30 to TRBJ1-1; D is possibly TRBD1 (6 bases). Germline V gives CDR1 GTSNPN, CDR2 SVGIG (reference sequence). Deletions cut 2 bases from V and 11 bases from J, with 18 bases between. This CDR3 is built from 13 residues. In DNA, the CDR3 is TGTGCCTGGAGTCCAGGGACATCCGGAAGTGCTTTCTTT. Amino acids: CAWSPGTSGSAFF.

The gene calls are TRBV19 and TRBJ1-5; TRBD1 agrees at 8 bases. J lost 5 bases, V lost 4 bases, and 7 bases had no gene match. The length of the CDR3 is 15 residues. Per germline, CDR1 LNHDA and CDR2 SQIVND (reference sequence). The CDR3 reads CASSRGQGLDQPQHF. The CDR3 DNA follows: TGTGCCAGTAGTAGAGGACAGGGATTGGATCAGCCCCAGCATTTT. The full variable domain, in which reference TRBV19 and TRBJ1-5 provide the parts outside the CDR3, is DGGITQSPKYLFRKEGQNVTLSCEQNLNHDAMYWYRQDPGQGLRLIYYSQIVNDFQKGDIAEGYSVSREKKESFPLTVTSAQKNPTAFYLCASSRGQGLDQPQHFGDGTRLSIL.

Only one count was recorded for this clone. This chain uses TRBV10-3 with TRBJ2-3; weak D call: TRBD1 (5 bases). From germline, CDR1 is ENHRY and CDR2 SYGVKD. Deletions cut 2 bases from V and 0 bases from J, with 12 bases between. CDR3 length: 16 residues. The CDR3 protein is CAISELGQGSTDTQYF. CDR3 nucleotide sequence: TGTGCCATCAGTGAGCTAGGGCAGGGCAGCACAGATACGCAGTATTTT.

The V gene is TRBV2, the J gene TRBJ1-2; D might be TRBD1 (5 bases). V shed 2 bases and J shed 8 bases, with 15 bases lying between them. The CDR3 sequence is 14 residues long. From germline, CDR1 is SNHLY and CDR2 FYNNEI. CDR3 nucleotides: TGTGCCAGCAGTGAAACAGGCCTCCCTGGGGGCTACACCTTC. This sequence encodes CASSETGLPGGYTF.

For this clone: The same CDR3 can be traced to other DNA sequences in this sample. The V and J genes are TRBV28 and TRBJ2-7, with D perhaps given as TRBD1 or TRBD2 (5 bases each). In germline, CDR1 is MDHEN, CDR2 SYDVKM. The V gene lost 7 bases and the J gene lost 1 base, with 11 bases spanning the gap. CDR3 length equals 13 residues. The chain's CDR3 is CASTGTPSYEQYF. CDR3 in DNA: TGTGCCAGCACCGGGACCCCATCCTACGAGCAGTACTTC.

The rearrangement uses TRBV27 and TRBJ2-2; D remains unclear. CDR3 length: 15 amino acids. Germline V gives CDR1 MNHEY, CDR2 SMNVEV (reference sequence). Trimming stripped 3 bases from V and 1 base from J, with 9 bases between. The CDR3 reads CASSFRGVNTGELFF. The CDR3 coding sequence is TGTGCCAGCAGTTTCCGTGGGGTGAACACCGGGGAGCTGTTTTTT.

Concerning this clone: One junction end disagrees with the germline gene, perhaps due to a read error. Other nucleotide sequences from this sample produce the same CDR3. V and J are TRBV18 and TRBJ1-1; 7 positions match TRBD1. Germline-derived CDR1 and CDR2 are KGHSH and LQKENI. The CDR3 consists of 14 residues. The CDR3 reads CASSPGQAFGEAFF. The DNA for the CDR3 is TGTGCCAGCTCACCAGGACAGGCCTTCGGTGAAGCCTTCTTT.

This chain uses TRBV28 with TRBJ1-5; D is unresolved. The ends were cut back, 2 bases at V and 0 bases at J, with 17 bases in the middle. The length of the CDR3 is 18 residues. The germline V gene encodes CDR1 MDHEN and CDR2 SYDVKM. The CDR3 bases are TGTGCCAGCAGTTTAGTTCCGGTCGGCCTTCATAGCAATCAGCCCCAGCATTTT. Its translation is CASSLVPVGLHSNQPQHF.

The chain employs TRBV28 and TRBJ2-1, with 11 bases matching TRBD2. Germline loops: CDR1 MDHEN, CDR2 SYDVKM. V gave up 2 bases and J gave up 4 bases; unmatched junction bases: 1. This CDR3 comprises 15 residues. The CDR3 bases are TGTGCCAGCAGTTTACCTAGCGGGGGGTACAATGAGCAGTTCTTC. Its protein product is CASSLPSGGYNEQFF.

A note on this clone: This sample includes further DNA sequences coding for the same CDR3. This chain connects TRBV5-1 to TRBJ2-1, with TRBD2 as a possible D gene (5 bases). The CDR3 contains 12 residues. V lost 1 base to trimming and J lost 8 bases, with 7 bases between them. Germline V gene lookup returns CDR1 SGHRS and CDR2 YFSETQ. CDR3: CASSLSRDEQFF. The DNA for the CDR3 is TGCGCCAGCAGCTTGTCGAGGGATGAGCAGTTCTTC.

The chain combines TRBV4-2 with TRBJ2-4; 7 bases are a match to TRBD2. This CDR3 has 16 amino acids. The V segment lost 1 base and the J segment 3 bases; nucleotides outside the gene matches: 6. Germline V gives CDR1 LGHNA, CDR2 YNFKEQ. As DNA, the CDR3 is TGTGCCAGCAGCCAAGTGGCGGGAGTGGGCAAAAACATTCAGTACTTC. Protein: CASSQVAGVGKNIQYF.

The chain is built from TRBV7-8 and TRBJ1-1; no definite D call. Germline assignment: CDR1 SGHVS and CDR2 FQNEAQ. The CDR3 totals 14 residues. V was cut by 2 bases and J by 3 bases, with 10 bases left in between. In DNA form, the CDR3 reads TGTGCCAGCAGCTTAAACGTAGTGTACACTGAAGCTTTCTTT. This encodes CASSLNVVYTEAFF.

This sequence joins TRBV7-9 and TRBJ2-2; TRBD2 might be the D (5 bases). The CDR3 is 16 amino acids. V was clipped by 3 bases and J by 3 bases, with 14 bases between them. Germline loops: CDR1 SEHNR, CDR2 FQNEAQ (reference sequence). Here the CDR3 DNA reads TGTGCCAGCAGCTTGTCTGGTCTAGCAGACACCGGGGAGCTGTTTTTT. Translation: CASSLSGLADTGELFF.

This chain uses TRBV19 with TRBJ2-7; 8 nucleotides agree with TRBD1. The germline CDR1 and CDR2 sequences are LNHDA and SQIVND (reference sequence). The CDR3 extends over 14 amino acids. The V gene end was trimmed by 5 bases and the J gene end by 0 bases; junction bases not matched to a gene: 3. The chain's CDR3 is CASSGTGGSYEQYF. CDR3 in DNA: TGTGCCAGTAGTGGGACAGGAGGCTCCTACGAGCAGTACTTC.

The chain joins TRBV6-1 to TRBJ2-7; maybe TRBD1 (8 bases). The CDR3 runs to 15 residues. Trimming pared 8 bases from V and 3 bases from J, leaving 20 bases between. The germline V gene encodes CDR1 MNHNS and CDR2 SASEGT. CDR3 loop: CASVTGTGGGYEQYF. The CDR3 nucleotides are TGTGCCAGCGTTACCGGGACAGGCGGGGGCTACGAGCAGTACTTC.

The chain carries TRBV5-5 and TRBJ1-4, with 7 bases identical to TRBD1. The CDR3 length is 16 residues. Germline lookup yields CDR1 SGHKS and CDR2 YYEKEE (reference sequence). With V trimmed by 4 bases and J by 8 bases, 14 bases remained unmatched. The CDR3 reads CASSPHGQGEWEKLFF. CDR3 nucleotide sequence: TGTGCCAGCAGCCCTCACGGGCAGGGGGAGTGGGAAAAACTGTTTTTT. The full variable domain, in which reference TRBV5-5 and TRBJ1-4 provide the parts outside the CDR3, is DAGVTQSPTHLIKTRGQQVTLRCSPISGHKSVSWYQQVLGQGPQFIFQYYEKEERGRGNFPDRFSARQFPNYSSELNVNALLLGDSALYLCASSPHGQGEWEKLFFGSGTQLSVL.

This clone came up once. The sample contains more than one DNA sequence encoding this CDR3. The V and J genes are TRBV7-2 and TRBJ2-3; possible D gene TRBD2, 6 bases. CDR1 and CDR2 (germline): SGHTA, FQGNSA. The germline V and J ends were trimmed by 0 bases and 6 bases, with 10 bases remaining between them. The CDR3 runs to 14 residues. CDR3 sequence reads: CASSLARGVDTQYF. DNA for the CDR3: TGTGCCAGCAGCTTAGCGCGCGGGGTGGATACGCAGTATTTT.

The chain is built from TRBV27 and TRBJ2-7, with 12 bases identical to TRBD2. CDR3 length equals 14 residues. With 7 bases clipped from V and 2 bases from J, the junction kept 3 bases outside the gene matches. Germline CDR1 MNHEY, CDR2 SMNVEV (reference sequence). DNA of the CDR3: TGTGCCAGCATAAGACTAGCGGGAGCCTACGAGCAGTACTTC. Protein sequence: CASIRLAGAYEQYF.

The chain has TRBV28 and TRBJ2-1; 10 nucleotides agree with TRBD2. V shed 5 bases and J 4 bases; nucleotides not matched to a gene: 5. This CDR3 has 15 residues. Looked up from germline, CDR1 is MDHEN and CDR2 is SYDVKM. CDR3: CASSESGRAYNEQFF. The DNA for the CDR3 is TGTGCCAGCAGTGAGAGCGGGAGGGCTTACAATGAGCAGTTCTTC.